This T cell receptor (beta chain) was captured by sequencing in a study of T cell repertoires in cytomegalovirus infection. Study at large: Public signatures in TCR beta pointed to CMV infection and matching HLA type. Findings of the study overall: Identification of carriers of CMV plus the relevant HLA was performed using cumulative public TCR beta family frequency. It was HLA-C-restricted CMV-specific TCR beta clonotypes that dominated the response ex vivo.

Regarding this clonotype: Its antigen is unidentified.

V gave up 2 bases and J gave up 4 bases, with 15 bases separating them. The CDR3 consists of 16 residues. Germline values: CDR1 MNHGY, CDR2 SAAAGT. TCRdb processed the reads anew with MiXCR; each CDR3 protein has one entry. The data show about 310,000 distinct CDR3 sequences, with 20% to 25% seen just once and approximately 12% held by the top ten. Sequencing used cultured PBMCs, obtained from culture after CMV antigen stimulation. The source is a human donor in good health (CMV status not recorded). Some clones in this sample may be carry-over from other donors' samples. The rearrangement joins TRBV6-8 to TRBJ2-1, with D possibly TRBD1 on 6 matching bases. CDR3 sequence reads: CASSYPSRGPYNEQFF. CDR3 coding DNA: TGTGCCAGCAGTTACCCCTCCAGGGGACCTTACAATGAGCAGTTCTTC.